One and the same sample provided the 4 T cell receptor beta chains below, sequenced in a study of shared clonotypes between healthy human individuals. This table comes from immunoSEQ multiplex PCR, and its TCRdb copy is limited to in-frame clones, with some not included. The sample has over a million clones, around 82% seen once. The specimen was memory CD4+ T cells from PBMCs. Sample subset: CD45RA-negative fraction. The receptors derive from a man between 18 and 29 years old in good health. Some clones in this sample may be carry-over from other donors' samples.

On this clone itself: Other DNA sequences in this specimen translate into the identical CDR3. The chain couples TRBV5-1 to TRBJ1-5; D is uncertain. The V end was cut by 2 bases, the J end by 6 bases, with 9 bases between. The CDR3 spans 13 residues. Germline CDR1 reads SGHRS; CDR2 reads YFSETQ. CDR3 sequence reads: CASSLGLRQPQHF. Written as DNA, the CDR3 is TGCGCCAGCAGCTTAGGATTACGTCAGCCCCAGCATTTT.

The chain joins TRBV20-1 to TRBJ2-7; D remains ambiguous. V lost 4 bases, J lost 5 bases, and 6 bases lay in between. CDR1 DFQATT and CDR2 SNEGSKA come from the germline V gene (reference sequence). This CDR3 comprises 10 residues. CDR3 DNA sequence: TGCAGTGCTATTTGGAACGAGCAGTACTTC. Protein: CSAIWNEQYF.

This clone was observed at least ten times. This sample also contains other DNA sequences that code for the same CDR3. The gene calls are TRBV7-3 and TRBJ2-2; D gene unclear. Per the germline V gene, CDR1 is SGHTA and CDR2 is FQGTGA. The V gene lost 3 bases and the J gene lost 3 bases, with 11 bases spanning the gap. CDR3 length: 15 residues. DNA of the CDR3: TGTGCCAGCAGCTTGACCAGAGATGACACCGGGGAGCTGTTTTTT. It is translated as CASSLTRDDTGELFF.

The CDR3 reads CASSTIPGQGEKLFF. The CDR3 coding sequence is TGTGCCAGCAGCACGATCCCGGGACAGGGTGAAAAACTGTTTTTT. J is TRBJ1-4 and V is TRBV7-2, with 9 bases matching TRBD1. The length of the CDR3 is 15 residues. Trimming removed 5 bases from V and 7 bases from J; junction bases left unmatched: 8. Germline loops: CDR1 SGHTA, CDR2 FQGNSA.